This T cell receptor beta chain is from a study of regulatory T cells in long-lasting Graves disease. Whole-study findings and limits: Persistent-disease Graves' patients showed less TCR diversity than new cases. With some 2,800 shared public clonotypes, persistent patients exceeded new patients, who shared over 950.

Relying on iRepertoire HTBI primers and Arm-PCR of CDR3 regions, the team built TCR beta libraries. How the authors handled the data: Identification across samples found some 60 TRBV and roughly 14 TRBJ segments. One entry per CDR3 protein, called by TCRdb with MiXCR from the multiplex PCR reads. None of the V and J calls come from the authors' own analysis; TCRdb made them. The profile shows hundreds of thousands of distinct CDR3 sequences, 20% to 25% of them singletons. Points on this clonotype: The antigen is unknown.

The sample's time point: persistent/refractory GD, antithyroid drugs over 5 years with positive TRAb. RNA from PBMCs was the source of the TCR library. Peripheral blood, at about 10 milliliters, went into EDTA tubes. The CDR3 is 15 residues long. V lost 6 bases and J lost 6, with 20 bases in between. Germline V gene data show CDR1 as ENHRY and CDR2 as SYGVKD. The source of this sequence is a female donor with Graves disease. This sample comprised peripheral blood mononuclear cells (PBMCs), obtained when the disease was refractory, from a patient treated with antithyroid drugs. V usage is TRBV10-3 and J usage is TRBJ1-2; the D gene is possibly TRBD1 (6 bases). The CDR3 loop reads CAISQMAGGVNGYTF. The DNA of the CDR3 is TGTGCCATCAGCCAAATGGCCGGGGGCGTAAATGGCTACACCTTC.